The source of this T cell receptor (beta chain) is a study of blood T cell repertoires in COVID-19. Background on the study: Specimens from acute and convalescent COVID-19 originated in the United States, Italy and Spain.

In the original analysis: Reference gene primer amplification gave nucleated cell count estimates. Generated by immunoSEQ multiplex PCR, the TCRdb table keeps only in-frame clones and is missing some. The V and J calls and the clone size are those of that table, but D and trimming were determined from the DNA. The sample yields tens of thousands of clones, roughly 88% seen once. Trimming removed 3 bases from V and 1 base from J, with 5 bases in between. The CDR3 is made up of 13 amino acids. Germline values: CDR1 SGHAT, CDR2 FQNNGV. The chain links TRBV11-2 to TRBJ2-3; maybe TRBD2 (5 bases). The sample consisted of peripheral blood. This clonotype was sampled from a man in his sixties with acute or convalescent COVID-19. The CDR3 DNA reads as TGTGCCAGCAGCTTTAGCGGCACAGATACGCAGTATTTT. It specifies CASSFSGTDTQYF.